This passage covers 19 T cell receptor beta chains from one sample sequenced in a study of T-cell reconstitution after alpha-beta-depleted transplantation in children. Unique molecular identifiers were incorporated when the TCRbeta library was constructed. TCRdb passed the PCR reads through MiXCR, listing each CDR3 protein once. The table includes roughly 300,000 distinct CDR3 sequences, 9.5% to 13% detected once. The material sequenced was peripheral blood, taken 180 days after TCRalphabeta/CD19-depleted stem cell transplant. The receptors originated from a male patient aged 2 to 10 who had a stem cell transplant for chronic granulomatous disease, so the T cells may come from the graft donor.

This clonotype has at least ten counts. The chain is built from TRBV15 and TRBJ1-1, with D hard to call. The CDR3 has 16 amino acids. The V end was cut by 9 bases, the J end by 1 base, with 21 bases between. The germline CDR1 and CDR2 sequences are LNHNV and YYDKDF (reference sequence). The CDR3 nucleotides are TGTGCCACTTTCACCGGACGGTCTTCTAAGAACACTGAAGCTTTCTTT. Translating it yields CATFTGRSSKNTEAFF. Full variable domain (missing parts from reference TRBV15 and TRBJ1-1): DAMVIQNPRYQVTQFGKPVTLSCSQTLNHNVMYWYQQKSSQAPKLLFHYYDKDFNNEADTPDNFQSRRPNTSFCFLDIRSPGLGDTAMYLCATFTGRSSKNTEAFFGQGTRLTVV.

Details on this clonotype: This clone may be a read error of a much larger clone one base away. The rearrangement joins TRBV20-1 to TRBJ2-7, with 8 bases identical to TRBD2. The germline V gene encodes CDR1 DFQATT and CDR2 SNEGSKA (reference sequence). Trimming at V came to 6 bases and at J to 7 bases, leaving 14 bases not matched to a gene. The CDR3 is made up of 14 amino acids. The CDR3 DNA sequence: TGCAGTGCCCCGGCCGCCGGGAGGGCCGCGGAGCAGTACTTC. It translates to CSAPAAGRAAEQYF.

This clonotype was detected ten times or more. The chain combines TRBV6-1 with TRBJ1-2; no firm D call. CDR1 and CDR2 from the germline V gene are MNHNS and SASEGT. Trimming removed 2 bases from V and 6 bases from J, with 13 bases in between. CDR3 length equals 14 residues. This CDR3 reads CASSELHTVDGYTF. The CDR3 coding sequence is TGTGCCAGCAGTGAATTACATACGGTCGATGGCTACACCTTC.

This clonotype was picked up many times. The chain has TRBV15 and TRBJ1-2, with D perhaps TRBD1 (5 bases). V shed 3 bases and J shed 6 bases, with 11 bases lying between them. Germline assignment: CDR1 LNHNV and CDR2 YYDKDF (reference sequence). This CDR3 region has 13 residues. The chain's CDR3 is CATSRGGGDGYTF. The DNA of the CDR3 is TGTGCCACCAGCAGGGGGGGAGGGGATGGCTACACCTTC.

This clonotype was found many times. The chain employs TRBV5-1 and TRBJ2-1; D is unresolved. CDR1 and CDR2 (germline): SGHRS, YFSETQ. Trimming cost V 1 base and J 2 bases, with 10 bases left between them. The CDR3 is 15 residues long. The CDR3 nucleotides read TGCGCCAGCAGCTTGTATGAGGCCCCCTACAATGAGCAGTTCTTC. As protein: CASSLYEAPYNEQFF.

Concerning this clonotype itself: This may be a read error, as it is one base from a much larger clone. The rearrangement joins TRBV5-5 to TRBJ1-1; 8 bases align to TRBD1. Germline loops: CDR1 SGHKS, CDR2 YYEKEE (reference sequence). The length of the CDR3 is 14 residues. In DNA, the CDR3 is TGTGCCAGCAGCTTGACATGGACAGGGCCGGAAGCTCTCTTT. It codes for CASSLTWTGPEALF.

This clonotype was counted ten times or more. V is TRBV20-1 and J is TRBJ2-3; 14 bases are shared with TRBD2. This CDR3 contains 16 residues. V lost 3 bases, J lost 3 bases, and 5 bases stayed unmatched. Germline assignment: CDR1 DFQATT and CDR2 SNEGSKA (reference sequence). Here the CDR3 DNA reads TGCAGTGCTAGTGGGGGGACTAGCGGGGGAACAGATACGCAGTATTTT. This translates into CSASGGTSGGTDTQYF.

The V call is TRBV28, the J call TRBJ1-5; D remains ambiguous. The germline gives CDR1 MDHEN, CDR2 SYDVKM. V was clipped by 3 bases and J by 6 bases, with 6 bases between them. The CDR3 length is 12 residues. CDR3 sequence: CASSFSVQPQHF. Written as DNA, the CDR3 is TGTGCCAGCAGTTTTTCGGTTCAGCCCCAGCATTTT.

This clonotype was picked up many times. This rearrangement joins TRBV10-3 to TRBJ2-1; D remains ambiguous. CDR3 length equals 14 residues. Germline V gene lookup returns CDR1 ENHRY and CDR2 SYGVKD. V shed 5 bases and J shed 8 bases, with 16 bases lying between them. In DNA, the CDR3 is TGTGCCATCAGTAACCCCCTTATTGACCATGAGCAGTTCTTC. Amino acids: CAISNPLIDHEQFF.

This clonotype came up many times. This chain uses TRBV29-1 with TRBJ1-2, with TRBD1 as a possible D gene (6 bases). Germline CDR1 is SQVTM and CDR2 is ANQGSEA. The CDR3 runs to 13 residues. The V and J ends lost 7 bases and 6 bases respectively, with 18 bases between them. The CDR3 DNA follows: TGCAGCGGGTACAGACAGGCCTCCCATGGCTACACCTTC. It yields the protein CSGYRQASHGYTF.

This clonotype came up a few times. V usage is TRBV7-9 and J usage is TRBJ2-2; TRBD1 is a possible D gene (5 bases). This CDR3 has 17 amino acids. CDR1 is SEHNR, CDR2 FQNEAQ, per germline (reference sequence). The germline V and J ends were trimmed by 9 bases and 7 bases, with 27 bases remaining between them. The CDR3 reads CAREKERMRSGYGELFF. Here the CDR3 DNA reads TGTGCCAGGGAGAAAGAAAGGATGCGGTCAGGGTACGGGGAGCTGTTTTTT.

This clonotype was seen at least ten times. The genes are TRBV5-6 and TRBJ2-1; perhaps TRBD2 as D (5 bases). V lost 0 bases and J lost 3, with 10 bases in between. The CDR3 extends over 15 amino acids. Germline assignment: CDR1 SGHDT and CDR2 YYEEEE. The CDR3 loop reads CASSLGGSYYNEQFF. CDR3 bases: TGTGCCAGCAGCTTGGGAGGGAGCTACTACAATGAGCAGTTCTTC. Full variable domain (remainder filled in from reference TRBV5-6 and TRBJ2-1): DAGVTQSPTHLIKTRGQQVTLRCSPKSGHDTVSWYQQALGQGPQFIFQYYEEEERQRGNFPDRFSGHQFPNYSSELNVNALLLGDSALYLCASSLGGSYYNEQFFGPGTRLTVL.

This clonotype has more than one count but fewer than ten. The chain combines TRBV12-3 or TRBV12-4 with TRBJ2-7, with D perhaps TRBD2 (6 bases). The V gene lost 4 bases and the J gene lost 2 bases, with 15 bases spanning the gap. The CDR3 length is 15 residues. CDR3 residues: CASSSGLATTYEQYF. The CDR3 coding sequence is TGTGCCAGCAGTTCAGGCCTAGCGACGACCTACGAGCAGTACTTC.

This clonotype was observed at least ten times. This chain joins TRBV12-3 or TRBV12-4 and TRBJ1-5; 7 positions agree with TRBD1. V shed 3 bases, J shed 6 bases, and the junction held 14 bases outside the gene matches. The CDR3 consists of 17 residues. The CDR3 DNA is TGTGCCAGCAGTTTGGGTTGGGACAGTATCAGGAGTCAGCCCCAGCATTTT. It encodes CASSLGWDSIRSQPQHF.

This clonotype was picked up many times. J is TRBJ2-2 and V is TRBV12-3 or TRBV12-4, with D hard to call. V lost 8 bases and J 3 bases, leaving 13 bases between the germline ends. CDR3 length equals 14 residues. DNA of the CDR3: TGTGCCAGCCAATCCACCGAGCACACCGGGGAGCTGTTTTTT. This encodes CASQSTEHTGELFF.

The genes are TRBV2 and TRBJ2-7, with D unclear. The V gene's germline CDR1 is SNHLY and CDR2 FYNNEI. The CDR3 extends over 14 amino acids. The germline V and J ends were trimmed by 3 bases and 5 bases, with 14 bases remaining between them. The CDR3 loop is CASSEWWTANEQYF. DNA of the CDR3: TGTGCCAGCAGTGAGTGGTGGACGGCCAACGAGCAGTACTTC.

There are many counts of this clonotype. The V call is TRBV2, the J call TRBJ2-7, with D possibly TRBD1 on 6 matching bases. V gave up 3 bases and J gave up 5 bases, with 14 bases separating them. The CDR3 spans 14 residues. Germline loops: CDR1 SNHLY, CDR2 FYNNEI. In nucleotides, the CDR3 is TGTGCCAGCAGTGATAGAAACAGGGTGAACGAGCAGTACTTC. Amino acid sequence: CASSDRNRVNEQYF.

This clonotype appeared many times. The J gene is TRBJ2-7, the V gene TRBV20-1, with a possible D match to TRBD1 (6 bases). V gave up 8 bases and J gave up 0 bases, with 20 bases separating them. CDR3 length: 15 residues. The V gene's germline CDR1 is DFQATT and CDR2 SNEGSKA (reference sequence). CDR3 bases: TGCAGTCCTCACCCCCGACAGGCGAGCTCCTACGAGCAGTACTTC. Protein: CSPHPRQASSYEQYF.

In this sample, this clonotype turned up many times. The chain employs TRBV6-1 and TRBJ1-2, with a tentative D call TRBD1 (5 bases). The CDR3 loop spans 14 amino acids. V lost 4 bases to trimming and J lost 6 bases, with 15 bases between them. Germline CDR1 is MNHNS and CDR2 is SASEGT. The CDR3 loop is CASSVGVLVDGYTF. The CDR3 DNA follows: TGTGCCAGCAGTGTAGGGGTACTGGTGGATGGCTACACCTTC.